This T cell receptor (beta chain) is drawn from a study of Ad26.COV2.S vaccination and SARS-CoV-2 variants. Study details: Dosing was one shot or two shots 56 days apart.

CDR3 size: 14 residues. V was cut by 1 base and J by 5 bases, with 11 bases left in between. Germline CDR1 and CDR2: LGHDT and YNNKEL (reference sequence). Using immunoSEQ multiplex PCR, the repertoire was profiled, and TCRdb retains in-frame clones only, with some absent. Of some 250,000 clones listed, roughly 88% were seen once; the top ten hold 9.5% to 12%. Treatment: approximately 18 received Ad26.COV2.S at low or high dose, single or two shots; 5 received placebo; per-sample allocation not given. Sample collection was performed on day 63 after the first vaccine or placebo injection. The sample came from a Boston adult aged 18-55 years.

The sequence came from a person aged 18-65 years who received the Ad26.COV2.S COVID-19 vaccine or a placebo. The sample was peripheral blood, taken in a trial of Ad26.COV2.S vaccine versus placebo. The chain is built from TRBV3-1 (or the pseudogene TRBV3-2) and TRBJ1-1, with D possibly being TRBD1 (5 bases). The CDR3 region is CASSQGWEGTEAFF. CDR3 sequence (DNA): TGTGCCAGCAGCCAAGGTTGGGAGGGGACTGAAGCTTTCTTT.